This is a list of T cell receptor beta chains from one sample in a study of OX40 agonist ivuxolimab in advanced cancers. Profiling relied on immunoSEQ multiplex PCR, and the TCRdb table lists in-frame clones only, not all of them. The repertoire has tens of thousands of clones, roughly 80% of them found once; the top ten carry roughly 21%. Sequencing used CD4+ or CD8+ T cells sorted from blood, obtained in a trial of the OX40 agonist ivuxolimab. These TCRs come from an adult with an advanced solid tumor such as melanoma, head and neck, liver or kidney cancer. Each CDR3 is given with its conserved first and last residue. The D gene is left open where the match is weak. Size is omitted from some rows. Given values are once, few, many or a class for expanded clones.

DNA	CDR3	V	D	J	size
TGTGCCAGCAGCCACGCGGGCGGCATGTACACTGAAGCTTTCTTT	CASSHAGGMYTEAFF	TRBV5-5	NA	TRBJ1-1	NA
TGTGCCAGCAGTTTTAGGGGCAACAGCTACACCTTC	CASSFRGNSYTF	TRBV28	NA	TRBJ1-2	NA
TGCAGCGCGGACCGTATGAACACTGAAGCTTTCTTT	CSADRMNTEAFF	TRBV29-1	NA	TRBJ1-1	NA
TGTGCCAGCAGCCAGATACCTGGGGGGGGACAGGCCACCGGGGAGCTGTTTTTT	CASSQIPGGGQATGELFF	TRBV7-6	NA	TRBJ2-2	NA
TGCAGTGGTGGGACACCCGGTCAGGAGGAGCAGTACTTC	CSGGTPGQEEQYF	TRBV29-1	NA	TRBJ2-7	NA
TGTGCCAGCAGCTTAGGGCTAGCGGGGTACAATGAGCAGTTCTTC	CASSLGLAGYNEQFF	TRBV11-3	TRBD2	TRBJ2-1	NA
TGTGCCAGCAGCTCGGACAGGGATGGCCAAGAGACCCAGTACTTC	CASSSDRDGQETQYF	TRBV5-5	TRBD1	TRBJ2-5	NA
TGCAGCGTCACTAAGACCCGCTTAAGCTCCTACGAGCAGTACTTC	CSVTKTRLSSYEQYF	TRBV29-1	NA	TRBJ2-7	NA
TGTGCCAGCAGCGCTAGAGGGGCGGGAGGTTGGGACGAGCAGTACTTC	CASSARGAGGWDEQYF	TRBV21-1	NA	TRBJ2-7	NA
TGTGCCAGCAGTAACACGGGGGGCACTGAAGCTTTCTTT	CASSNTGGTEAFF	TRBV27	NA	TRBJ1-1	NA
TGCAGCGTTGTGGGAAACCCCTCCTACGAGCAGTACTTC	CSVVGNPSYEQYF	TRBV29-1	NA	TRBJ2-7	few